Sequencing of this T cell receptor (beta chain) was carried out in a study of shared clonotypes between healthy human individuals. The wider study: A donor's plate count was three for CD4 naive and three for CD4 memory; CD8 naive had two and CD8 memory one.

The CDR3 is 12 amino acids. V was shortened by 5 bases and J by 7 bases, with 11 bases between the two germline ends. Germline V gives CDR1 SEHNR, CDR2 FQNEAQ (reference sequence). Replicate PCRs from sorted subsets contained roughly 220 ng DNA, which is some 29,000 T cell genomes. TCRdb keeps only in-frame clones here, not all; method: immunoSEQ multiplex PCR. This table has roughly 2.2 million clones, roughly 90% appearing once. Source material: naive CD4+ T cells from PBMCs. Noted subset: CD45RA+ positively selected. The chain uses TRBV7-9 and TRBJ1-2; D call uncertain. The receptor's source is a man aged 18 to 35 in good health. Some clones in this sample may be carry-over from other donors' samples. The CDR3 reads CASSPGEVGYTF. CDR3 DNA sequence: TGTGCCAGCAGCCCGGGTGAGGTTGGCTACACCTTC.